These 22 T cell receptor beta chains were sequenced from one sample in a study of blood T cell repertoires in COVID-19. TCRdb's copy holds only in-frame clones and misses some; the assay was immunoSEQ multiplex PCR. This repertoire shows about 190,000 clones, approximately 88% found once; its top ten account for about 6.7%. Sequenced sample: peripheral blood. Every receptor here comes from a man between 35 and 55 years old with acute or convalescent COVID-19.

The chain uses TRBV9 and TRBJ2-3, with 9 nucleotides matching TRBD2. Trimming cost V 2 bases and J 2 bases; bases outside gene matches: 9. CDR3 size: 17 residues. Germline V gene lookup returns CDR1 SGDLS and CDR2 YYNGEE. DNA for the CDR3: TGTGCCAGCAGCGTGCGGGTAGCGGGGGATTACACAGATACGCAGTATTTT. Translation gives CASSVRVAGDYTDTQYF.

The CDR3 DNA sequence: TGCAGCGTTGAATCCGCGATCTATGGCTACACCTTC. Residues: CSVESAIYGYTF. V gene TRBV29-1 combines with J gene TRBJ1-2; D is ambiguous. V was clipped by 2 bases and J by 4 bases, with 8 bases between them. Germline V gives CDR1 SQVTM, CDR2 ANQGSEA. The CDR3 extends over 12 amino acids.

In its sample, this clone was seen a few times. The J gene is TRBJ1-6, the V gene TRBV5-1; D not resolved. V shed 4 bases and J shed 13 bases, with 12 bases lying between them. Germline V gene sequence: CDR1 SGHRS, CDR2 YFSETQ. CDR3 size: 12 residues. For the CDR3, the DNA is TGCGCCAGCAGCACCGGTTTCACGCCCCTCCACTTT. Amino acids: CASSTGFTPLHF.

V and J are TRBV6-1 and TRBJ2-3; possibly TRBD2 for D (5 bases). The CDR3 sequence is 16 residues long. The germline CDR1 and CDR2 sequences are MNHNS and SASEGT. V was pared by 3 bases and J by 5 bases, with 18 bases between. DNA for the CDR3: TGTGCCAGCAGTGATGCCCCACGGACTGCGGAAGATACGCAGTATTTT. Translated: CASSDAPRTAEDTQYF.

This chain joins TRBV5-1 and TRBJ2-5, with unresolved D. The V gene's germline CDR1 is SGHRS and CDR2 YFSETQ. This CDR3 has 14 amino acids. V was cut by 0 bases and J by 1 base, with 7 bases left in between. CDR3 bases: TGCGCCAGCAGCTTGGGTTTATCCCAAGAGACCCAGTACTTC. It is translated as CASSLGLSQETQYF.

Note on this clone: Other DNA sequences in the sample encode the same CDR3. The gene calls are TRBV12-3 or TRBV12-4 and TRBJ1-2, with D possibly matching TRBD1 (5 bases). The V gene lost 4 bases and the J gene lost 4 bases, with 7 bases spanning the gap. The CDR3 covers 12 residues. The CDR3, as DNA: TGTGCCAGCAGTTGGGGCGGCTATGGCTACACCTTC. Translating it yields CASSWGGYGYTF.

The V call is TRBV5-6, the J call TRBJ1-4; D is possibly TRBD1 (5 bases). In germline, CDR1 is SGHDT, CDR2 YYEEEE. V was clipped by 1 base and J by 0 bases, with 19 bases between them. The CDR3 contains 19 residues. In DNA form, the CDR3 reads TGTGCCAGCAGCTTGACGTCAGGGAGGACGAGGTCAACTAATGAAAAACTGTTTTTT. Its translation: CASSLTSGRTRSTNEKLFF.

This clone was seen a handful of times. The gene calls are TRBV29-1 and TRBJ2-2, with D uncertain. The ends were cut back, 4 bases at V and 5 bases at J, with 11 bases in the middle. This CDR3 has 13 amino acids. Germline CDR1 is SQVTM and CDR2 is ANQGSEA. CDR3 nucleotides: TGCAGCGTTGGTCCAGGTGTGACCGGGGAGCTGTTTTTT. This codes for CSVGPGVTGELFF.

The V gene is TRBV2, the J gene TRBJ2-1; possibly TRBD2 for D (6 bases). The length of the CDR3 is 15 residues. Per germline, CDR1 SNHLY and CDR2 FYNNEI. The V end was cut by 6 bases, the J end by 2 bases, with 14 bases between. The DNA of the CDR3 is TGTGCCAGCAGGAACTCGGGGGAGACCTACAATGAGCAGTTCTTC. Protein product: CASRNSGETYNEQFF.

The chain combines TRBV9 with TRBJ2-3; D is perhaps TRBD1 (5 bases). CDR3 length equals 14 residues. CDR1 is SGDLS, CDR2 YYNGEE, per germline. Between the trimmed V and J ends, which lost 3 bases and 0 bases, there was a span of 8 bases. CDR3 in DNA: TGTGCCAGCAGCGGCAGGGATAGCACAGATACGCAGTATTTT. Amino acids: CASSGRDSTDTQYF.

The chain joins TRBV11-3 to TRBJ2-3, with 9 bases lining up with TRBD1. CDR1 and CDR2 from the germline V gene are SGHNT and YENEEA. With 5 bases clipped from V and 3 bases from J, the junction kept 3 bases outside the gene matches. The CDR3 length is 14 residues. CDR3 nucleotides: TGTGCCAGCAGCGTGGACAGGGGAACAGATACGCAGTATTTT. This codes for CASSVDRGTDTQYF. Combining the CDR3 with reference TRBV11-3 and TRBJ2-3 gives the whole variable domain EAGVVQSPRYKIIEKKQPVAFWCNPISGHNTLYWYLQNLGQGPELLIRYENEEAVDDSQLPKDRFSAERLKGVDSTLKIQPAELGDSAVYLCASSVDRGTDTQYFGPGTRLTVL.

This rearrangement joins TRBV2 to TRBJ2-5; 9 bases map to TRBD2. Germline values: CDR1 SNHLY, CDR2 FYNNEI. J lost 4 bases, V lost 3 bases, and 6 bases had no gene match. The CDR3 extends over 15 amino acids. The CDR3 is CASSENSGGRETQYF. The DNA of the CDR3 is TGTGCCAGCAGTGAGAACAGCGGGGGGAGAGAGACCCAGTACTTC.

This chain connects TRBV2 to TRBJ1-2; D ambiguous. Between the trimmed V and J ends, which lost 10 bases and 2 bases, there was a span of 11 bases. There are 12 residues in the CDR3. The germline CDR1 and CDR2 sequences are SNHLY and FYNNEI. The DNA of the CDR3 is TGTGCCACCACCGGGGAGAACTATGGCTACACCTTC. As protein: CATTGENYGYTF.

The chain combines TRBV15 with TRBJ1-2; the D gene is possibly TRBD1 (6 bases). The CDR3 spans 15 residues. CDR1 LNHNV and CDR2 YYDKDF come from the germline V gene (reference sequence). V dropped 5 bases and J dropped 4 bases, with 17 bases sitting between them. CDR3 sequence: CATSEGGTGGYGYTF. The CDR3 region has the DNA TGTGCCACCAGCGAGGGGGGGACTGGGGGCTATGGCTACACCTTC.

The J gene is TRBJ1-2, the V gene TRBV18; 9 bases align to TRBD1. J was trimmed by 6 bases and V by 3 bases; bases with no gene match: 8. Germline loops: CDR1 KGHSH, CDR2 LQKENI. The CDR3 totals 15 residues. This CDR3 reads CASSPEGQGNDGYTF. The CDR3 bases are TGTGCCAGCTCACCCGAGGGACAGGGTAATGATGGCTACACCTTC.

This clone was recorded once. The chain combines TRBV7-8 with TRBJ2-3; TRBD2 agrees at 8 bases. The CDR3 loop spans 13 amino acids. Germline CDR1 and CDR2: SGHVS and FQNEAQ. V lost 7 bases, J lost 5 bases, and 5 bases stayed unmatched. The CDR3 reads CASNGGAKDTQYF. The CDR3 region has the DNA TGTGCCAGCAACGGGGGGGCTAAAGATACGCAGTATTTT.

The V gene is TRBV6-1, the J gene TRBJ1-6; TRBD1 matches 7 bases. This CDR3 has 16 residues. CDR1 MNHNS and CDR2 SASEGT come from the germline V gene. The trim removed 0 bases at V and 7 bases at J, leaving 6 bases unmatched. The CDR3 sequence: CASSEAWDSSNSPLHF. In nucleotides, the CDR3 is TGTGCCAGCAGTGAAGCTTGGGACAGCTCCAATTCACCCCTCCACTTT.

J is TRBJ1-2 and V is TRBV6-4; the D is unclear. The germline gives CDR1 MRHNA, CDR2 SNTAGT. V lost 6 bases, J lost 0 bases, and 14 bases lay in between. This CDR3 spans 15 amino acids. In DNA, the CDR3 is TGTGCCAGCAGCGCATTTGGGCAGGCTAACTATGGCTACACCTTC. It is translated as CASSAFGQANYGYTF.

The rearrangement uses TRBV2 and TRBJ1-1, with D possibly matching TRBD1 (5 bases). The CDR3 extends over 14 amino acids. V lost 8 bases to trimming and J lost 3 bases, with 16 bases between them. CDR1 is SNHLY, CDR2 FYNNEI, per germline. The CDR3 loop is CASGGGARDTEAFF. CDR3 nucleotide sequence: TGTGCCAGCGGAGGAGGGGCTAGGGACACTGAAGCTTTCTTT. Filled out from reference TRBV2 and TRBJ1-1, the complete variable domain reads EPEVTQTPSHQVTQMGQEVILRCVPISNHLYFYWYRQILGQKVEFLVSFYNNEISEKSEIFDDQFSVERPDGSNFTLKIRSTKLEDSAMYFCASGGGARDTEAFFGQGTRLTVV.

The chain joins TRBV7-9 to TRBJ2-5; D is possibly TRBD1 (5 bases). The V end lost 3 bases, the J end lost 5 bases, and 25 bases lay between the germline ends. The CDR3 spans 18 residues. Germline V lookup: CDR1 SEHNR, CDR2 FQNEAQ (reference sequence). Here the CDR3 reads CASSFNAGLLGEHETQYF. CDR3 in DNA: TGTGCCAGCAGCTTTAATGCAGGGTTGTTAGGGGAACATGAGACCCAGTACTTC.

The rearrangement uses TRBV2 and TRBJ1-5; TRBD1 agrees at 9 bases. The CDR3 runs to 17 residues. Looked up from germline, CDR1 is SNHLY and CDR2 is FYNNEI. The junction had 12 bases not matched to a gene; V was cut back by 8 bases and J by 1 base. CDR3 amino acids: CASAYRTGVKSNQPQHF. In DNA form, the CDR3 reads TGTGCCAGCGCATATCGGACAGGGGTCAAAAGCAATCAGCCCCAGCATTTT.

The chain links TRBV7-2 to TRBJ2-3, with 7 bases matching TRBD1. This CDR3 comprises 14 residues. The ends lost 6 bases at V and 0 bases at J; junction bases unmatched: 3. CDR1 is SGHTA, CDR2 FQGNSA, per germline. CDR3 region: CASSLTGSTDTQYF. CDR3 DNA sequence: TGTGCCAGCAGTCTGACAGGGAGCACAGATACGCAGTATTTT.